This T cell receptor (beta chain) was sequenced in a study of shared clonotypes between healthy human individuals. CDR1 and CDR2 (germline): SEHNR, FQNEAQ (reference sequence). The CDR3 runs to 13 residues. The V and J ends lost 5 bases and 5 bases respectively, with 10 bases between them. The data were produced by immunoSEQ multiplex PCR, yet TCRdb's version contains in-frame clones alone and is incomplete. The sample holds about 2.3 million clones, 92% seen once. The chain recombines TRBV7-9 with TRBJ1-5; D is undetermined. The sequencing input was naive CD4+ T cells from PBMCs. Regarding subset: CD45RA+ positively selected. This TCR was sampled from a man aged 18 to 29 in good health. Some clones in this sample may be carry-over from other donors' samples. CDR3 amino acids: CASSPTGDQPQHF. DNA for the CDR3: TGTGCCAGCAGCCCGACGGGTGATCAGCCCCAGCATTTT. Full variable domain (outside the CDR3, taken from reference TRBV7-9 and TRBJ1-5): DTGVSQNPRHKITKRGQNVTFRCDPISEHNRLYWYRQTLGQGPEFLTYFQNEAQLEKSRLLSDRFSAERPKGSFSTLEIQRTEQGDSAMYLCASSPTGDQPQHFGDGTRLSIL.